This entry lists 26 T cell receptor beta chains sequenced from one sample in a study of persistence of HIV-infected CD4 T cells. Sequencing used immunoSEQ version 4 in survey mode. Clones were read by immunoSEQ multiplex PCR, and TCRdb kept only the in-frame ones, dropping some. The sample records just under 65,000 clones, 70% to 75% being singletons. These receptors' antigens are unknown. The stimulus was an HIV-1 Gag 15-mer peptide pool, 0.9 to 1 ug/peptide/mL. CD40L/CD69 double-negative CD45RO-high memory CD4+ T cells were collected. The input for sequencing was CD4+ T cells sorted from PBMCs after 18-hour stimulation, taken from a patient who received antiretroviral therapy. All receptors come from an adult man with HIV who was CMV-seropositive.

The table lists this clone with a few counts. The chain links TRBV24-1 to TRBJ1-1; 8 bases line up with TRBD1. J was trimmed by 6 bases and V by 7 bases; bases with no gene match: 9. The germline V gene has CDR1 KGHDR and CDR2 SFDVKD. The CDR3 totals 14 residues. DNA of the CDR3: TGTGCCACCAGAGGACAGGGTGGGACCGCTGAAGCTTTCTTT. Translating it yields CATRGQGGTAEAFF.

The CDR3 is CASSQGGRAYGYTF. The CDR3 DNA follows: TGCGCCAGCAGCCAAGGGGGAAGGGCCTATGGCTACACCTTC. The chain uses TRBV4-1 and TRBJ1-2; no firm D call. This CDR3 is 14 amino acids long. Germline-derived CDR1 and CDR2 are MGHRA and YSYEKL. V lost 1 base and J 4 bases, leaving 10 bases between the germline ends.

The V gene is TRBV3-1 (or the pseudogene TRBV3-2), the J gene TRBJ1-4; D is perhaps TRBD1 (5 bases). This CDR3 is built from 17 residues. Germline CDR1 is LGHDT and CDR2 is YNNKEL (reference sequence). Trimming pared 1 base from V and 2 bases from J, leaving 14 bases between. This CDR3 is CASSQGTTRRTNEKLFF. CDR3 nucleotide sequence: TGTGCCAGCAGCCAAGGGACAACCAGGAGGACTAATGAAAAACTGTTTTTT.

This chain joins TRBV2 and TRBJ2-1; D gene uncertain. The CDR3 covers 16 residues. The V and J ends lost 3 bases and 0 bases respectively, with 12 bases between them. Germline CDR1 reads SNHLY; CDR2 reads FYNNEI. CDR3 sequence: CASSDLVGSSYNEQFF. The CDR3 nucleotides are TGTGCCAGCAGTGATCTAGTGGGAAGCTCCTACAATGAGCAGTTCTTC.

The chain combines TRBV7-6 with TRBJ1-6; weak D call: TRBD1 (5 bases). V was pared by 8 bases and J by 8 bases, with 13 bases between. The germline CDR1 and CDR2 sequences are SGHVS and FNYEAQ. The CDR3 is made up of 13 amino acids. The CDR3 sequence: CASSRQGDSPLHF. CDR3 DNA sequence: TGTGCCAGCTCACGGCAGGGAGATTCACCCCTCCACTTT.

The V gene is TRBV28, the J gene TRBJ1-5; D remains ambiguous. CDR1 is MDHEN, CDR2 SYDVKM, per germline. V was pared by 8 bases and J by 6 bases, with 14 bases between. The CDR3 is 13 amino acids. The CDR3 DNA follows: TGTGCCAGCCGGCCTGCCTCGAGTCAGCCCCAGCATTTT. It encodes CASRPASSQPQHF. The variable domain in full, with the rest retrieved from reference TRBV28 and TRBJ1-5, is DVKVTQSSRYLVKRTGEKVFLECVQDMDHENMFWYRQDPGLGLRLIYFSYDVKMKEKGDIPEGYSVSREKKERFSLILESASTNQTSMYLCASRPASSQPQHFGDGTRLSIL.

The CDR3 bases are TGTGCCAGCTCACCGGACAGGGGACACTATGGCTACACCTTC. As protein: CASSPDRGHYGYTF. This chain uses TRBV18 with TRBJ1-2, with 9 bases lining up with TRBD1. J was trimmed by 3 bases and V by 3 bases; bases with no gene match: 2. The CDR3 is made up of 14 amino acids. In germline, CDR1 is KGHSH, CDR2 LQKENI.

CDR3 amino acids: CASSPGTPYGYTF. The CDR3 nucleotides read TGTGCCAGCTCACCAGGGACCCCTTATGGCTACACCTTC. This sequence joins TRBV18 and TRBJ1-2; perhaps TRBD1 as D (5 bases). Trimming pared 2 bases from V and 5 bases from J, leaving 9 bases between. The germline gives CDR1 KGHSH, CDR2 LQKENI. The CDR3 has 13 residues.

V is TRBV12-5 and J is TRBJ2-2; tentatively, D is TRBD1 (6 bases). V lost 5 bases, J lost 2 bases, and 12 bases lay in between. The CDR3 runs to 15 residues. Looked up from germline, CDR1 is LGHNT and CDR2 is FRNRAP. CDR3 sequence: CASGLGQRNTGELFF. CDR3 DNA: TGTGCTAGTGGTCTCGGACAGCGAAACACCGGGGAGCTGTTTTTT.

The rearrangement joins TRBV2 to TRBJ2-1; D may be TRBD2 (6 bases). Between the trimmed V and J ends, which lost 2 bases and 11 bases, there was a span of 19 bases. This CDR3 spans 15 amino acids. Germline values: CDR1 SNHLY, CDR2 FYNNEI. The CDR3 DNA follows: TGTGCCAGCAGTGAATTCGGGAGTAGCCGCTCCAAGCAGTTCTTC. It specifies CASSEFGSSRSKQFF.

The chain combines TRBV28 with TRBJ1-2; possible D gene TRBD1, 6 bases. The V gene lost 4 bases and the J gene lost 6 bases, with 9 bases spanning the gap. There are 12 residues in the CDR3. Per the germline V gene, CDR1 is MDHEN and CDR2 is SYDVKM. This chain's CDR3 is CASSSGAHGYTF. The CDR3 DNA reads TGTGCCAGCAGTTCAGGGGCACATGGCTACACCTTC.

As for this clone: The identical CDR3 is also encoded by other nucleotide sequences in the sample. This chain uses TRBV12-3 or TRBV12-4 with TRBJ2-7; no firm D call. The CDR3 length is 12 residues. The V and J ends lost 2 bases and 4 bases respectively, with 6 bases between them. CDR3 DNA: TGTGCCAGCAGTTTATCGGGTTACGAGCAGTACTTC. This translates into CASSLSGYEQYF.

This chain links TRBV13 with TRBJ2-2; D perhaps matches TRBD1 (6 bases). The CDR3 is 14 residues long. V lost 1 base, J lost 5 bases, and 8 bases lay in between. The germline CDR1 and CDR2 sequences are PRHDT and FYEKMQ (reference sequence). The CDR3 DNA follows: TGTGCCAGCAGCTTAGCGCAGGGGACCGGGGAGCTGTTTTTT. Protein product: CASSLAQGTGELFF.

This clone was counted a single time. The chain combines TRBV21-1 with TRBJ2-2. TRBV21-1 is a documented pseudogene. The CDR3 consists of 18 residues. The DNA of the CDR3 is TGTGCCAGCAGTCTTAAGGGTGTCATGAAGAGAATAACCGGGGAGCTGTTTTTT. Residues: CASSLKGVMKRITGELFF.

The rearrangement uses TRBV20-1 and TRBJ2-3; D is ambiguous. The CDR3 contains 11 residues. V shed 8 bases and J shed 6 bases, with 12 bases lying between them. Per the germline V gene, CDR1 is DFQATT and CDR2 is SNEGSKA (reference sequence). CDR3 loop: CSPRAADTQYF. The DNA of the CDR3 is TGCAGTCCACGAGCCGCGGATACGCAGTATTTT.

This clone was counted a single time. The chain uses TRBV6-5 and TRBJ1-1; unclear D gene. V lost 8 bases and J 1 base, leaving 11 bases between the germline ends. Germline lookup yields CDR1 MNHEY and CDR2 SVGAGI. The CDR3 sequence is 13 residues long. CDR3 sequence (DNA): TGTGCCAGCCAGCTAACGGGGAACACTGAAGCTTTCTTT. This codes for CASQLTGNTEAFF.

This chain uses TRBV25-1 with TRBJ2-1; 12 positions match TRBD2. Unmatched junction bases numbered 8, after V lost 0 bases and J lost 11 bases. The CDR3 loop spans 16 amino acids. Germline CDR1 MGHDK, CDR2 SYGVNS. CDR3 sequence reads: CASSEYRLAGGYKQFF. The CDR3 DNA reads as TGTGCCAGCAGTGAATATAGGCTAGCGGGGGGGTACAAGCAGTTCTTC.

This clone came up a few times. The chain has TRBV12-3 or TRBV12-4 and TRBJ1-1; a weak D match, TRBD1 (5 bases). The CDR3 consists of 12 residues. Trimming cost V 6 bases and J 2 bases, with 7 bases left between them. The CDR3 nucleotides read TGTGCCAGCAGAGGGGATAACACTGAAGCTTTCTTT. It specifies CASRGDNTEAFF.

V and J are TRBV12-3 or TRBV12-4 and TRBJ1-2; TRBD1 agrees at 7 bases. This CDR3 is 13 amino acids long. V gave up 6 bases and J gave up 8 bases; unmatched junction bases: 9. The CDR3 region is CASREQGREGYTF. The CDR3 DNA is TGTGCCAGCAGGGAACAGGGGCGCGAGGGCTACACCTTC.

The chain links TRBV20-1 to TRBJ1-2; D not certain. V gave up 0 bases and J gave up 8 bases, with 4 bases separating them. The CDR3 covers 10 residues. The V gene's germline CDR1 is DFQATT and CDR2 SNEGSKA (reference sequence). The CDR3 reads CSARDPGYTF. The CDR3 DNA reads TGCAGTGCTAGAGACCCAGGCTACACCTTC.

The V call is TRBV2, the J call TRBJ1-1; TRBD1 aligns across 10 bases. Germline V gene data show CDR1 as SNHLY and CDR2 as FYNNEI. The CDR3 is 14 amino acids. V lost 7 bases to trimming and J lost 1 base; unmatched junction nucleotides: 3. As DNA, the CDR3 is TGTGCCAGCACCCGACAGGGGGCGAACACTGAAGCTTTCTTT. It codes for CASTRQGANTEAFF.

In this sample, this clone turned up once. The V gene is TRBV19, the J gene TRBJ2-1, with D possibly matching TRBD1 (6 bases). V was trimmed by 5 bases and J by 9 bases, leaving 17 bases between them. The CDR3 loop spans 14 amino acids. Germline V lookup: CDR1 LNHDA, CDR2 SQIVND (reference sequence). The CDR3 spells CASSLRYQGTEQFF. The CDR3, as DNA: TGTGCCAGTAGTCTCCGATACCAGGGGACTGAGCAGTTCTTC.

The rearrangement uses TRBV7-3 and TRBJ2-1, with a tentative D call TRBD1 (6 bases). The V end was cut by 5 bases, the J end by 5 bases, with 10 bases between. Germline V gene sequence: CDR1 SGHTA, CDR2 FQGTGA. The CDR3 is 13 amino acids. The DNA for the CDR3 is TGTGCCAGCAGCCGAAGACAGGACAATGAGCAGTTCTTC. It translates to CASSRRQDNEQFF. Using reference TRBV7-3 and TRBJ2-1 for the parts outside the CDR3, the full variable domain is GAGVSQTPSNKVTEKGKYVELRCDPISGHTALYWYRQSLGQGPEFLIYFQGTGAADDSGLPNDRFFAVRPEGSVSTLKIQRTERGDSAVYLCASSRRQDNEQFFGPGTRLTVL.

In DNA, the CDR3 is TGTGCCAGCAGTCCAGACAGGGGGCCCTACGAGCAGTACTTC. It translates to CASSPDRGPYEQYF. The chain recombines TRBV5-4 with TRBJ2-7, with 10 bases fitting TRBD1. Germline V gene lookup returns CDR1 SGHNT and CDR2 YYREEE (reference sequence). The junction had 4 bases not matched to a gene; V was cut back by 5 bases and J by 2 bases. The CDR3 contains 14 residues.

The chain joins TRBV5-1 to TRBJ2-7; a possible D gene is TRBD1 (5 bases). The CDR3 is 12 amino acids. V was shortened by 4 bases and J by 4 bases, with 9 bases between the two germline ends. Germline-derived CDR1 and CDR2 are SGHRS and YFSETQ. The CDR3 nucleotides are TGCGCCAGCAGCCAAACAGGTTACGAGCAGTACTTC. It encodes CASSQTGYEQYF.

The chain joins TRBV3-1 (or the pseudogene TRBV3-2) to TRBJ2-7; 11 nucleotides match TRBD2. V trimming: 3 bases; J trimming: 7 bases; junction bases outside the gene matches: 5. The CDR3 loop spans 14 amino acids. Germline CDR1 LGHDT, CDR2 YNNKEL (reference sequence). The CDR3 protein is CASSQTSGVFEQYF. The DNA of the CDR3 is TGTGCCAGCAGCCAGACTAGCGGGGTTTTTGAGCAGTACTTC.